One sample yielded the 17 T cell receptor beta chains listed below, sequenced in a study of T cells expressing NK-cell markers. TCRdb reprocessed the 5' RACE reads, keeping one entry per CDR3 protein, no DNA. This listing includes some 500,000 distinct CDR3 sequences. The sequenced material came from blood T cells: a sorted CD56 or NKG2C T cell subset, CD4+ or CD8+ T cells, or bulk PBMC T cells (not recorded which). All receptors derive from a woman in her forties or fifties in good health.

The rearrangement uses TRBV12-3 or TRBV12-4 and TRBJ1-5; the D call of TRBD1 rests on TCRdb alone, since no DNA is present to check it. The CDR3 consists of 15 residues. CDR3 residues: CASSTTGGGGQPQHF.

V and J are TRBV15 and TRBJ1-2; the D call of TRBD1 rests on TCRdb alone, since no DNA is present to check it. Germline V gene sequence: CDR1 LNHNV, CDR2 YYDKDF (reference sequence). CDR3 length equals 15 residues. The CDR3 spells CATSRRRGTNYGYTF.

The CDR3 spells CSVGASGRYPIIDEQYF. The chain uses TRBV29-1 and TRBJ2-7; the D call from TCRdb, TRBD2, cannot be confirmed without DNA. The CDR3 runs to 17 residues. Germline V gene lookup returns CDR1 SQVTM and CDR2 ANQGSEA.

The chain combines TRBV7-3 with TRBJ2-3. Per germline, CDR1 SGHTA and CDR2 FQGTGA. The CDR3 is 12 residues long. The CDR3 protein is CASSSYEDTQYF.

V usage is TRBV6-1 and J usage is TRBJ1-2; TCRdb selects TRBD1, and the lack of DNA leaves this call unchecked. CDR1 is MNHNS and CDR2 is SASEGT in the germline V gene. This CDR3 is built from 15 residues. The CDR3 protein is CASSEAVSPGYGYTF.

The genes are TRBV5-1 and TRBJ2-5; the D gene TCRdb calls, TRBD2, cannot be checked with no DNA. This CDR3 comprises 14 residues. Germline CDR1 SGHRS, CDR2 YFSETQ. The CDR3: CASSRRERGETQYF.

The V and J genes are TRBV3-1 and TRBJ2-4. The CDR3 contains 12 residues. CDR1 is LGHDT, CDR2 YNNKEL, per germline (reference sequence). CDR3 sequence: CASSQDRFIQYF. Full variable domain (remainder filled in from reference TRBV3-1 and TRBJ2-4): DTAVSQTPKYLVTQMGNDKSIKCEQNLGHDTMYWYKQDSKKFLKIMFSYNNKELIINETVPNRFSPKSPDKAHLNLHINSLELGDSAVYFCASSQDRFIQYFGAGTRLSVL.

This chain connects TRBV4-1 to TRBJ2-5; with no DNA, the TCRdb D assignment of TRBD1 cannot be verified. The germline gives CDR1 MGHRA, CDR2 YSYEKL. The CDR3 has 15 residues. The CDR3 loop is CASSQGQVLGETQYF.

The chain has TRBV20-1 and TRBJ1-6; there is no DNA to check the TCRdb D call of TRBD1. The germline gives CDR1 DFQATT, CDR2 SNEGSKA (reference sequence). This CDR3 comprises 15 residues. The CDR3 sequence is CSARGGELFNSPLHF.

The rearrangement joins TRBV7-9 to TRBJ2-2. The germline CDR1 and CDR2 sequences are SEHNR and FQNEAQ (reference sequence). This CDR3 contains 16 residues. The CDR3 loop reads CASSFVTTINTGELFF.

The chain recombines TRBV15 with TRBJ2-3; TCRdb names TRBD2, which stays unverified in the absence of DNA. CDR1 and CDR2 from the germline V gene are LNHNV and YYDKDF (reference sequence). The CDR3 totals 16 residues. The chain's CDR3 is CATSRETSGSTDTQYF.

The chain has TRBV25-1 and TRBJ2-5; TCRdb selects TRBD1, and the lack of DNA leaves this call unchecked. This CDR3 comprises 15 residues. From germline, CDR1 is MGHDK and CDR2 SYGVNS. Here the CDR3 reads CASSDLEGGQETQYF.

The rearrangement joins TRBV21-1 to TRBJ2-3; checking the TCRdb D call of TRBD1 is not possible without DNA. TRBV21-1 is classified as a pseudogene. The CDR3 runs 16 residues. The CDR3 spells CASSKERGAGTDTQYF.

This sequence joins TRBV27 and TRBJ1-6. Germline lookup yields CDR1 MNHEY and CDR2 SMNVEV (reference sequence). The CDR3 covers 13 residues. The CDR3 loop reads CASRPSPGSPLHF.

The chain links TRBV5-1 to TRBJ2-1; TCRdb's D gene call, TRBD1, goes unchecked for lack of DNA. The CDR3 length is 15 residues. Germline V gene data show CDR1 as SGHRS and CDR2 as YFSETQ. The CDR3: CASSPGGSWDNEQFF.

V usage is TRBV9 and J usage is TRBJ2-1; the D gene TCRdb calls, TRBD2, cannot be checked with no DNA. The CDR3 is made up of 15 amino acids. Germline values: CDR1 SGDLS, CDR2 YYNGEE. CDR3 sequence: CASSVAGLTYNEQFF.

J is TRBJ2-7 and V is TRBV12-3 or TRBV12-4; TCRdb designates TRBD2, a call that cannot be tested without DNA. CDR3 length equals 17 residues. The CDR3 spells CASSSLAGGPRGEEQYF.